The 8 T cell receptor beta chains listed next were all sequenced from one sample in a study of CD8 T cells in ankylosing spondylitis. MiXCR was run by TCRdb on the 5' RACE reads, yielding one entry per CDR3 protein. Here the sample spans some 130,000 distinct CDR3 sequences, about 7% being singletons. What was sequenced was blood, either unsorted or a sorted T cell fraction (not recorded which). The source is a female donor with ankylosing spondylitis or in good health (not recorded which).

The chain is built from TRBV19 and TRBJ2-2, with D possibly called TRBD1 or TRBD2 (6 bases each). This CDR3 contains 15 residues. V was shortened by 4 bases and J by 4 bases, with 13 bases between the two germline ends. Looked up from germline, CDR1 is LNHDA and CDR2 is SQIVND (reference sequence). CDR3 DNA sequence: TGTGCCAGTAGTACGAAAGGGGGGAGCACCGGGGAGCTGTTTTTT. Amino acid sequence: CASSTKGGSTGELFF.

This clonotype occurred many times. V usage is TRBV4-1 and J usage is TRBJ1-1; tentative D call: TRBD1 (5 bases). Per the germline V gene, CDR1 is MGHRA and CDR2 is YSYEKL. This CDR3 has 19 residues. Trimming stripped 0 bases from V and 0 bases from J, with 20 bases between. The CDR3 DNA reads TGCGCCAGCAGCCAAGATAATTATAGGGGCGGACGAATGAACACTGAAGCTTTCTTT. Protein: CASSQDNYRGGRMNTEAFF.

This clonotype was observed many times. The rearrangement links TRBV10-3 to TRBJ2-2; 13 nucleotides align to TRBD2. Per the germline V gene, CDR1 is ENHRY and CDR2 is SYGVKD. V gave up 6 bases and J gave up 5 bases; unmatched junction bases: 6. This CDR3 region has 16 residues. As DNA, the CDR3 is TGTGCCATCAGCATACTAGCGGGGGGGCGTACCGGGGAGCTGTTTTTT. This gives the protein CAISILAGGRTGELFF.

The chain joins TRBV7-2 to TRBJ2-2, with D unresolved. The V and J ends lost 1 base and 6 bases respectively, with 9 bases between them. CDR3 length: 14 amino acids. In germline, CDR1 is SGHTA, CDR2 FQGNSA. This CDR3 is CASSLDPGAGELFF. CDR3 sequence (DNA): TGTGCCAGCAGCTTAGACCCCGGTGCCGGGGAGCTGTTTTTT.

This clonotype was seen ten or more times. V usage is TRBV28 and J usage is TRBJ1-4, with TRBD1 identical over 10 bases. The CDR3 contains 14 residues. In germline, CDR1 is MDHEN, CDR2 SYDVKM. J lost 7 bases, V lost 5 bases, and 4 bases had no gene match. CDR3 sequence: CASSRTGGFEKLFF. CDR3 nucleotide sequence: TGTGCCAGCAGTCGGACAGGGGGTTTTGAAAAACTGTTTTTT.

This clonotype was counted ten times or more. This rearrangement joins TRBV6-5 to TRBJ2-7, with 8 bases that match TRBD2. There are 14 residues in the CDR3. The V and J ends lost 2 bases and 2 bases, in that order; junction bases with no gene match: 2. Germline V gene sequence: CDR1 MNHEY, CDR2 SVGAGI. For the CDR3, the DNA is TGTGCCAGCAGTTACGCGCGGGGGGCCTACGAGCAGTACTTC. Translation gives CASSYARGAYEQYF.

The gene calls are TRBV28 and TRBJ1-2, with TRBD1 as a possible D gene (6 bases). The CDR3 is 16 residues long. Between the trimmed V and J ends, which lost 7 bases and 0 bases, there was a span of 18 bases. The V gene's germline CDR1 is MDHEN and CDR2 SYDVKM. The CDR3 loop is CASTKRRGPANYGYTF. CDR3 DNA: TGTGCCAGCACCAAAAGACGGGGGCCAGCTAACTATGGCTACACCTTC.

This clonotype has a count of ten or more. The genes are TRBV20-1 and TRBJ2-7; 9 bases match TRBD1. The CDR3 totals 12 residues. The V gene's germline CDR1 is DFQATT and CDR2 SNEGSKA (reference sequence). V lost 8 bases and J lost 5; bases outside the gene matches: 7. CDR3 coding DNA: TGCAGTCAGGGACAGGGCAGCAACGAGCAGTACTTC. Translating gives CSQGQGSNEQYF.